This T cell receptor beta chain is from a study of blood T cell repertoires in COVID-19. For the study at large: The cDNA or gDNA used as material had been derived from T cells, B-cell-depleted T cells, or PBMCs.

In assigning cohorts, the study relied on participant-reported clinical history. Profiled with immunoSEQ multiplex PCR; TCRdb holds only in-frame clones, not every one. The sample has approximately 210,000 clones, 85% to 90% seen once. V dropped 5 bases and J dropped 15 bases, with 17 bases sitting between them. The CDR3 consists of 12 residues. Input material: PBMCs or T cells enriched from blood (not recorded which). The TCR originated in a woman in her forties or fifties with acute COVID-19. The chain carries TRBV12-3 or TRBV12-4 and TRBJ2-1, with D perhaps matching TRBD2 (7 bases). CDR3: CASSRGRGALFF. CDR3 DNA sequence: TGTGCCAGCAGTCGGGGTCGGGGGGCGTTGTTCTTC.